Detailed here is one T cell receptor beta chain. Its antigen is not known. TCRdb keeps only in-frame clones here, not all; method: immunoSEQ multiplex PCR. The repertoire holds 70,000 or so clones, with roughly 84% as singletons. This sample was included in a study of OX40 agonist ivuxolimab in advanced cancers. Across the study: Mean age approximately 55 years, range 23 to 79; around 80% male. One hepatocellular carcinoma and a couple of cutaneous melanoma patients partially responded. Study-wide points: On average, a greater number of expanded clones characterised CD8+ T cells relative to CD4+.

Germline V gene lookup returns CDR1 SGDLS and CDR2 YYNGEE. CDR3 length: 16 amino acids. With 4 bases clipped from V and 6 bases from J, the junction kept 7 bases outside the gene matches. This sequence originates from an adult with an advanced solid tumor such as melanoma, head and neck, liver or kidney cancer. The sequences come from CD4+ or CD8+ T cells sorted from blood, collected in a trial of the OX40 agonist ivuxolimab. This sequence joins TRBV9 and TRBJ2-1, with 13 positions matching TRBD2. The CDR3 DNA is TGTGCCAGCAGCCTAACAGGACTAGCGGGGGTCAATGAGCAGTTCTTC. Translated, it gives CASSLTGLAGVNEQFF.